This paragraph reports one T cell receptor (beta chain). Libraries were prepared by immunoSEQ multiplex PCR; TCRdb keeps only in-frame clonotypes and omits some of them. This sample yields roughly 70,000 clones, of which around 90% are seen a single time; around 2.2% belongs to the top ten. This entry comes from a study of OX40 agonist ivuxolimab in advanced cancers. Overall study: Patients with hepatocellular carcinoma, melanoma, renal cell or head and neck cancer made up the dose-escalation patients.

Collection of blood occurred at baseline, at cycle 4 day 1, and at cycle 7 day 1. This specimen was CD4+ or CD8+ T cells sorted from blood, taken in a trial of the OX40 agonist ivuxolimab. The receptor's source is an adult with an advanced solid tumor such as melanoma, head and neck, liver or kidney cancer.

The CDR3 reads CASSTDYGLPNQPQHF. CDR3 sequence (DNA): TGTGCCAGCAGCACAGATTACGGGTTACCGAATCAGCCCCAGCATTTT. The chain has TRBV11-2 and TRBJ1-5; D unclear. Trimming shortened V by 5 bases and J by 4 bases, and 18 bases separated the two germline ends. The CDR3 runs 16 residues. Germline V gene data show CDR1 as SGHAT and CDR2 as FQNNGV.